One sample yielded the 13 T cell receptor beta chains listed below, sequenced in a study of T cell responses to AZD1222 COVID-19 vaccine. The table came from immunoSEQ multiplex PCR; TCRdb's copy has only in-frame clones and leaves some out. The table shows 100,000 or so clones, with 86% occurring only once. The specimen comprised peripheral blood, sampled 28 days after the second AZD1222 dose. Receptor source: an adult who received the AZD1222 COVID-19 vaccine.

Judged by abundance, this clone is medium-sized (0.01 to 0.1%). The chain uses TRBV28 and TRBJ1-5, with no clear D. Germline V gives CDR1 MDHEN, CDR2 SYDVKM. Between the trimmed V and J ends, which lost 3 bases and 5 bases, there was a span of 11 bases. This CDR3 is built from 14 residues. CDR3 residues: CASSFLGGYQPQHF. The CDR3 bases are TGTGCCAGCAGTTTCCTCGGCGGCTATCAGCCCCAGCATTTT.

The chain employs TRBV18 and TRBJ1-6; perhaps TRBD1 as D (6 bases). Germline V lookup: CDR1 KGHSH, CDR2 LQKENI. The CDR3 runs 14 residues. V was cut by 3 bases and J by 14 bases, with 17 bases left in between. This CDR3 is CASSPPDSVYSLHF. Here the CDR3 DNA reads TGTGCCAGCTCACCCCCGGACAGTGTTTATTCCCTCCACTTT.

The chain combines TRBV5-5 with TRBJ2-1; 16 nucleotides match TRBD2. The germline V gene encodes CDR1 SGHKS and CDR2 YYEKEE (reference sequence). V lost 4 bases, J lost 1 base, and 8 bases stayed unmatched. The CDR3 consists of 19 residues. As DNA, the CDR3 is TGTGCCAGCAGCCTACCGGGACTAGCGGGAGGGCAGTCCTACAATGAGCAGTTCTTC. Translating gives CASSLPGLAGGQSYNEQFF.

The V and J genes are TRBV19 and TRBJ1-1; the D gene is possibly TRBD1 (6 bases). The germline gives CDR1 LNHDA, CDR2 SQIVND (reference sequence). Between the trimmed V and J ends, which lost 4 bases and 5 bases, there was a span of 20 bases. The length of the CDR3 is 16 residues. Here the CDR3 DNA reads TGTGCCAGTAGTACAGCCCCGGGACAAAGTCGTACTGAAGCTTTCTTT. It specifies CASSTAPGQSRTEAFF.

The rearrangement links TRBV7-9 to TRBJ2-1; 7 nucleotides match TRBD2. CDR3 length: 17 amino acids. With 1 base clipped from V and 0 bases from J, the junction kept 6 bases outside the gene matches. The V gene's germline CDR1 is SEHNR and CDR2 FQNEAQ (reference sequence). The CDR3 DNA reads as TGTGCCAGCAGCTTAGAGGGGAGGGTAAGCTCCTACAATGAGCAGTTCTTC. This gives the protein CASSLEGRVSSYNEQFF.

This chain connects TRBV21-1 to TRBJ2-7; TRBD1 was called by the table and not checked on the DNA. TRBV21-1 is recorded as a pseudogene. This CDR3 has 16 amino acids. The CDR3 is CASSKGQGPFSYEQYF. The CDR3 bases are TGTGCCAGCAGCAAAGGACAGGGGCCCTTCTCCTACGAGCAGTACTTC.

The chain employs TRBV2 and TRBJ2-1; D tentatively reads TRBD1 or TRBD2 (5 bases each). V lost 1 base to trimming and J lost 9 bases, with 10 bases between them. This CDR3 spans 13 amino acids. Germline lookup yields CDR1 SNHLY and CDR2 FYNNEI. The CDR3 coding sequence is TGTGCCAGCAGTGAAGATTCGGGGCTTGAGCAGTTCTTC. It specifies CASSEDSGLEQFF. The variable domain in full, with the rest retrieved from reference TRBV2 and TRBJ2-1, is EPEVTQTPSHQVTQMGQEVILRCVPISNHLYFYWYRQILGQKVEFLVSFYNNEISEKSEIFDDQFSVERPDGSNFTLKIRSTKLEDSAMYFCASSEDSGLEQFFGPGTRLTVL.

V gene TRBV19 combines with J gene TRBJ2-2; 7 positions agree with TRBD1. CDR3 length: 15 amino acids. Germline CDR1 is LNHDA and CDR2 is SQIVND (reference sequence). V was clipped by 4 bases and J by 1 base; unmatched bases: 3. The CDR3 DNA is TGTGCCAGTAGTACGAGGACAGGGAACACCGGGGAGCTGTTTTTT. Its translation: CASSTRTGNTGELFF.

This sequence joins TRBV29-1 and TRBJ2-5; TRBD2 matches at 7 bases. The CDR3 runs to 15 residues. V lost 6 bases and J lost 0; bases outside the gene matches: 10. Germline values: CDR1 SQVTM, CDR2 ANQGSEA. The DNA for the CDR3 is TGCAGCGTCCTAGGGGCTAGCGGTGACCAAGAGACCCAGTACTTC. It translates to CSVLGASGDQETQYF. Drawing the rest from reference TRBV29-1 and TRBJ2-5, the complete variable domain is SAVISQKPSRDICQRGTSLTIQCQVDSQVTMMFWYRQQPGQSLTLIATANQGSEATYESGFVIDKFPISRPNLTFSTLTVSNMSPEDSSIYLCSVLGASGDQETQYFGPGTRLLVL.

This chain's CDR3 is CASSPTAGNTEAFF. The CDR3 DNA reads TGCGCCAGCAGCCCCACTGCGGGGAACACTGAAGCTTTCTTT. This rearrangement joins TRBV4-3 to TRBJ1-1; D unresolved. The germline gives CDR1 LGHNA, CDR2 YSLEER. V lost 4 bases, J lost 1 base, and 10 bases lay in between. The CDR3 sequence is 14 residues long.

The chain links TRBV11-2 to TRBJ2-7, with D unresolved. V was clipped by 1 base and J by 1 base, with 8 bases between them. Per germline, CDR1 SGHAT and CDR2 FQNNGV. The CDR3 sequence is 14 residues long. CDR3 residues: CASSLGPGSYEQYF. The DNA of the CDR3 is TGTGCCAGCAGCTTAGGACCGGGTTCCTACGAGCAGTACTTC.

The J gene is TRBJ2-1, the V gene TRBV13, with D hard to call. This CDR3 contains 12 residues. Germline V gene sequence: CDR1 PRHDT, CDR2 FYEKMQ (reference sequence). V lost 0 bases and J 7 bases, leaving 4 bases between the germline ends. The CDR3: CASSLGGNEQFF. In nucleotides, the CDR3 is TGTGCCAGCAGCTTAGGAGGGAATGAGCAGTTCTTC.

This sequence joins TRBV12-3 or TRBV12-4 and TRBJ2-7, with D tentatively TRBD1 or TRBD2 (5 bases each). Between the trimmed V and J ends, which lost 5 bases and 4 bases, there was a span of 12 bases. The CDR3 covers 13 residues. CDR3 region: CASSSRGRYEQYF. The CDR3 DNA reads TGTGCCAGCAGTAGTCGGGGCAGGTACGAGCAGTACTTC.